This TCR beta chain was recorded in a study of T cells in Graves' hyperthyroidism and ophthalmopathy. Findings and caveats of the study: Most clonotypes expanded in the thyroid (above 0.001) were also present in blood.

TCR beta CDR3 regions were amplified from RNA. Initially, a first-round RT-PCR of the TCR CDR3 employed the HTBI primer set. TCRdb used MiXCR to reprocess the multiplex PCR reads, holding one entry per CDR3 protein. The data contain hundreds of thousands of distinct CDR3 sequences, 15% to 19% of them singletons. Stable Graves' hyperthyroidism denoted no ophthalmopathy progression over 18 months. Turning to this clonotype: The antigen remains undetermined.

The length of the CDR3 is 13 residues. Trimming shortened V by 7 bases and J by 4 bases, and 13 bases separated the two germline ends. Germline V CDR1 and CDR2: MNHNS, SASEGT. The J gene is TRBJ1-1, the V gene TRBV6-1; D unclear. Material for sequencing was blood. This clonotype was sampled from a woman in her late teens or twenties with Graves' hyperthyroidism. CDR3 bases: TGTGCCAGCATCTCGTGGATGAGCACTGAAGCTTTCTTT. It yields the protein CASISWMSTEAFF.